This TCR beta chain is drawn from a study of T cell responses to AZD1222 COVID-19 vaccine. Study-level results: Samples come after the peak T cell response, not at day 14. Donors were chiefly white British, with a greater number of females, and clonal diversity was perhaps underestimated.

Second doses at about 4 or about 12 weeks were pooled. The sample holds a few counts of this clone. What it binds is not known. From germline, CDR1 is SGHNT and CDR2 YENEEA. Deletions cut 5 bases from V and 4 bases from J, with 16 bases between. This CDR3 comprises 15 residues. Clones were read by immunoSEQ multiplex PCR, and TCRdb kept only the in-frame ones, dropping some. The sample has some 100,000 clones, approximately 90% seen once; the top ten hold 3.5%. The specimen comprised peripheral blood, sampled 28 days after the second AZD1222 dose. This TCR derives from an adult who received the AZD1222 COVID-19 vaccine. The chain employs TRBV11-3 and TRBJ2-3, with D possibly TRBD2 on 5 matching bases. Here the CDR3 DNA reads TGTGCCAGCAGCGCCCGGCCCAAGGGAGCAGATACGCAGTATTTT. Translating gives CASSARPKGADTQYF.